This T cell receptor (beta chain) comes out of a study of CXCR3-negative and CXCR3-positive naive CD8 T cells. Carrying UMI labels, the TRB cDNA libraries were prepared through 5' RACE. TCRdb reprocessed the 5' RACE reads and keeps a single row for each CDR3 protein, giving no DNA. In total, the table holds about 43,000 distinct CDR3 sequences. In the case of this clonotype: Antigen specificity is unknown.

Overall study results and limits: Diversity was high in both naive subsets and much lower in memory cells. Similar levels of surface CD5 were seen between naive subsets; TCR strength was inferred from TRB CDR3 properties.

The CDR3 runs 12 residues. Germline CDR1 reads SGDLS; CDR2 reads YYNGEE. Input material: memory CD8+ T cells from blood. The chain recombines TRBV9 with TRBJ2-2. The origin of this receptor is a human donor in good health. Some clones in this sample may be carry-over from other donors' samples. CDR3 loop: CASSPGGGELFF.